This is a list of T cell receptor beta chains from one sample in a study of blood T cell repertoires in COVID-19. Profiled with immunoSEQ multiplex PCR; TCRdb holds only in-frame clones, not every one. The sample holds 85,000 to 95,000 clones, around 90% seen once. Sequencing was performed on peripheral blood. All receptors come from a man between 60 and 75 years old with COVID-19, enrolled during active disease. The CDR3 runs from the conserved cysteine through the conserved F or W. A D gene is named only where the DNA matches it firmly. The size field is filled for only some rows; it gives once, few, many or a size class.

CDR3nt: TGTGCCAGCAGTTTTTCCCAGGGTTATAACTATGGCTACACCTTC
CDR3aa: CASSFSQGYNYGYTF
abundance: .
j_gene: TRBJ1-2
v_gene: TRBV28
d_gene: .

CDR3nt: TGTGCCAGCAGCCTGGGACAGGGGGACACCGGGGAGCTGTTTTTT
CDR3aa: CASSLGQGDTGELFF
abundance: .
j_gene: TRBJ2-2
v_gene: TRBV11-1
d_gene: TRBD1

CDR3nt: TGCGCCAGCAGCTTGGAAGGGGATCGGAACTCCTACGAGCAGTACTTC
CDR3aa: CASSLEGDRNSYEQYF
abundance: .
j_gene: TRBJ2-7
v_gene: TRBV5-1
d_gene: .

CDR3nt: TGTGCCAGCAGCCAAGTAGCCAGGGGTAACTATGGCTACACCTTC
CDR3aa: CASSQVARGNYGYTF
abundance: .
j_gene: TRBJ1-2
v_gene: TRBV14
d_gene: .

CDR3nt: TGTGCCAGCATCCTCGACAGGAACGCCGGGGAGCTGTTTTTT
CDR3aa: CASILDRNAGELFF
abundance: medium-sized
j_gene: TRBJ2-2
v_gene: TRBV2
d_gene: .

CDR3nt: TGCGCCAGCAGCTTGGACTCTAGGGGACAGAACACCGGGGAGCTGTTTTTT
CDR3aa: CASSLDSRGQNTGELFF
abundance: .
j_gene: TRBJ2-2
v_gene: TRBV5-1
d_gene: .

CDR3nt: TGTGCCAGCGGTGGACTAGCGGGACAAGAGACCCAGTACTTC
CDR3aa: CASGGLAGQETQYF
abundance: .
j_gene: TRBJ2-5
v_gene: TRBV25-1
d_gene: TRBD2

CDR3nt: TGCGCCAGTGGAGGAGACCCTGACAGCAATCAGCCCCAGCATTTT
CDR3aa: CASGGDPDSNQPQHF
abundance: .
j_gene: TRBJ1-5
v_gene: TRBV10-2
d_gene: .

CDR3nt: TGCGCCAGCAGCCGGGACTCGGGGACAGTACAAGAGACCCAGTACTTC
CDR3aa: CASSRDSGTVQETQYF
abundance: .
j_gene: TRBJ2-5
v_gene: TRBV4-1
d_gene: .

CDR3nt: TGTGCCATCAGGAAGGAGCGGGAGATTTCCTACGAGCAGTACTTC
CDR3aa: CAIRKEREISYEQYF
abundance: .
j_gene: TRBJ2-7
v_gene: TRBV10-3
d_gene: TRBD2

CDR3nt: TGTGCCAGCAGTTACTCGACTTCCTACGAGCAGTACTTC
CDR3aa: CASSYSTSYEQYF
abundance: .
j_gene: TRBJ2-7
v_gene: TRBV6-2/TRBV6-3
d_gene: .